The next 29 T cell receptor beta chains were all read from a single sample in a study of neurological immune-mediated disorders (dated by TCRdb to between 2019 and 2020). To prepare the library, 5' RACE was applied. Sequencing used an Illumina HiSeq 2500. TCRdb itself trimmed the public reads at Q25 with fastp, ran MiXCR and retained productive beta chains. Rows are unified per CDR3 protein, each entry keeping the most common DNA and genes. This sample has about 55,000 distinct CDR3 sequences in its table, and approximately 3.9% of those were observed once. The ten biggest clones cover 1.6% of the sample. Sequencing was performed on PBMCs. The receptor set was obtained from a man between 25 and 39 years old with multiple sclerosis.

There are many counts of this clonotype. The rearrangement uses TRBV20-1 and TRBJ1-2; D is ambiguous. CDR1 and CDR2 (germline): DFQATT, SNEGSKA (reference sequence). The CDR3 sequence is 11 residues long. V was clipped by 6 bases and J by 4 bases, with 9 bases between them. CDR3 amino acids: CSATLVYGYTF. In DNA form, the CDR3 reads TGCAGTGCCACCCTAGTCTATGGCTACACCTTC.

This clonotype was detected ten times or more. This chain connects TRBV27 to TRBJ1-2, with TRBD1 matching over 8 bases. Germline assignment: CDR1 MNHEY and CDR2 SMNVEV (reference sequence). V was pared by 3 bases and J by 5 bases, with 8 bases of the junction left unmatched. This CDR3 spans 15 amino acids. CDR3 bases: TGTGCCAGCAGTTTTGGCGCAGGGGGCGGTTATGGCTACACCTTC. It is translated as CASSFGAGGGYGYTF.

This clonotype was seen ten or more times. The chain recombines TRBV3-1 with TRBJ1-6; D remains ambiguous. This CDR3 has 14 amino acids. The germline gives CDR1 LGHDT, CDR2 YNNKEL (reference sequence). V was cut by 4 bases and J by 7 bases, with 11 bases left in between. CDR3 bases: TGTGCCAGCAGCCCCTCGTCAAGGAATTCACCCCTCCACTTT. This codes for CASSPSSRNSPLHF.

Ten or more counts support this clonotype. The rearrangement joins TRBV3-1 to TRBJ2-7; the match to TRBD1 covers 7 bases. The CDR3 loop spans 15 amino acids. From germline, CDR1 is LGHDT and CDR2 YNNKEL (reference sequence). The V and J ends lost 1 base and 3 bases, in that order; junction bases with no gene match: 6. CDR3 region: CASSQGRDRFYEQYF. In DNA, the CDR3 is TGTGCCAGCAGCCAAGGTAGGGACAGATTCTACGAGCAGTACTTC.

V usage is TRBV15 and J usage is TRBJ2-7; D could derive from TRBD1 or TRBD2 (5 bases each). The CDR3 totals 15 residues. Per the germline V gene, CDR1 is LNHNV and CDR2 is YYDKDF (reference sequence). V was clipped by 1 base and J by 7 bases, with 17 bases between them. CDR3 sequence: CATSRGTGPGEEQYF. In DNA, the CDR3 is TGTGCCACCAGCAGAGGGACGGGACCTGGAGAAGAGCAGTACTTC.

This clonotype has ten or more counts. The J gene is TRBJ2-2, the V gene TRBV5-1; D ambiguous. The CDR3 totals 12 residues. Germline V lookup: CDR1 SGHRS, CDR2 YFSETQ. Deletions cut 5 bases from V and 1 base from J, with 3 bases between. The CDR3 DNA reads as TGCGCCAGCAGGGAGAACACCGGGGAGCTGTTTTTT. As protein: CASRENTGELFF.

This clonotype was counted ten times or more. This chain links TRBV3-1 with TRBJ1-5, with D possibly TRBD1 on 5 matching bases. This CDR3 has 15 residues. Germline CDR1 is LGHDT and CDR2 is YNNKEL (reference sequence). V was trimmed by 0 bases and J by 6 bases, leaving 12 bases between them. The CDR3 sequence is CASSQDIGAAQPQHF. CDR3 DNA: TGTGCCAGCAGCCAAGATATAGGGGCCGCTCAGCCCCAGCATTTT.

This clonotype was observed many times. The chain joins TRBV12-3 or TRBV12-4 to TRBJ2-2; D remains unclear. V was trimmed by 6 bases and J by 0 bases, leaving 14 bases between them. CDR3 size: 16 residues. In DNA, the CDR3 is TGTGCCAGCAGAACCCCGTTCGACGCGAACACCGGGGAGCTGTTTTTT. Amino acids: CASRTPFDANTGELFF.

The chain joins TRBV18 to TRBJ2-3, with a tentative D call TRBD2 (6 bases). The V gene's germline CDR1 is KGHSH and CDR2 LQKENI. V dropped 4 bases and J dropped 4 bases, with 12 bases sitting between them. The CDR3 runs 14 residues. CDR3 amino acids: CASSRKGRPDTQYF. As DNA, the CDR3 is TGTGCCAGCTCACGGAAGGGGAGGCCAGATACGCAGTATTTT.

Ten or more counts support this clonotype. The genes are TRBV7-9 and TRBJ2-1, with TRBD2 matching over 8 bases. V gave up 5 bases and J gave up 8 bases; unmatched junction bases: 11. The germline V gene encodes CDR1 SEHNR and CDR2 FQNEAQ (reference sequence). This CDR3 contains 15 residues. CDR3 in DNA: TGTGCCAGCAGCGGAGGGACTAGTCGTGACGATGAGCAGTTCTTC. Protein sequence: CASSGGTSRDDEQFF. The whole variable domain, filled in from reference TRBV7-9 and TRBJ2-1, reads DTGVSQNPRHKITKRGQNVTFRCDPISEHNRLYWYRQTLGQGPEFLTYFQNEAQLEKSRLLSDRFSAERPKGSFSTLEIQRTEQGDSAMYLCASSGGTSRDDEQFFGPGTRLTVL.

This clonotype showed up many times. The V call is TRBV5-1, the J call TRBJ2-7; D uncertain. The CDR3 runs 14 residues. The germline gives CDR1 SGHRS, CDR2 YFSETQ. Trimming removed 6 bases from V and 4 bases from J, with 17 bases in between. This chain's CDR3 is CASTGGMEPYEQYF. The CDR3 DNA is TGCGCCAGCACCGGCGGCATGGAACCTTACGAGCAGTACTTC.

There are many counts of this clonotype. The CDR3: CASKSTGGRGYTF. The CDR3 coding sequence is TGTGCCAGCAAGTCTACAGGGGGCCGAGGCTACACCTTC. The rearrangement uses TRBV3-1 and TRBJ1-2, with 9 bases that match TRBD1. Germline loops: CDR1 LGHDT, CDR2 YNNKEL (reference sequence). The CDR3 runs to 13 residues. Losses at the gene ends were 7 bases for V and 8 bases for J; bases not matched to a gene: 8.

This clonotype was recorded at least ten times. This sequence joins TRBV18 and TRBJ1-4, with D possibly TRBD1 on 5 matching bases. V lost 4 bases and J lost 5, with 20 bases in between. This CDR3 spans 17 amino acids. Germline CDR1 is KGHSH and CDR2 is LQKENI. In DNA form, the CDR3 reads TGTGCCAGCTCACTAATCCATTCCGGGGCAGAGAATGAAAAACTGTTTTTT. Translated, it gives CASSLIHSGAENEKLFF.

There are many counts of this clonotype. A read error may account for a junction end that differs from germline. The chain employs TRBV7-7 and TRBJ2-3; the D gene is possibly TRBD2 (5 bases). This CDR3 region has 11 residues. Germline V gene data show CDR1 as SSHAT and CDR2 as FNYEAQ (reference sequence). The CDR3 sequence: CASSSGYTQYF. CDR3 sequence (DNA): TGTGCTAGCAGCTCGGGATATACGCAGTATTTT.

This clonotype was observed at least ten times. The chain couples TRBV20-1 to TRBJ2-7, with 7 bases aligning to TRBD2. The V segment lost 4 bases and the J segment 6 bases; nucleotides outside the gene matches: 9. The germline V gene has CDR1 DFQATT and CDR2 SNEGSKA (reference sequence). The CDR3 totals 13 residues. The CDR3: CSATQREPIEQYF. In DNA form, the CDR3 reads TGCAGTGCTACTCAGCGGGAACCCATCGAGCAGTACTTC.

The table lists this clonotype with many counts. This chain links TRBV5-1 with TRBJ2-5, with no clear D. Germline CDR1 SGHRS, CDR2 YFSETQ. V lost 2 bases and J 5 bases, leaving 7 bases between the germline ends. The CDR3 consists of 12 residues. The CDR3 nucleotides are TGCGCCAGCAGCTTCCCGCCGGAGACCCAGTACTTC. This codes for CASSFPPETQYF.

In the case of this clonotype: The junction departs from germline at one end; a sequencing error may be responsible. The chain uses TRBV7-7 and TRBJ2-1; D gene uncertain. Germline values: CDR1 SSHAT, CDR2 FNYEAQ (reference sequence). The CDR3 contains 13 residues. The CDR3 region has the DNA TGTGCTAGCAGCTTACGACGCGACAATGAGCAGTTCTTC. Translated: CASSLRRDNEQFF. Full variable domain (missing parts from reference TRBV7-7 and TRBJ2-1): GAGVSQSPRYKVTKRGQDVTLRCDPISSHATLYWYQQALGQGPEFLTYFNYEAQPDKSGLPSDRFSAERPEGSISTLTIQRTEQRDSAMYRCASSLRRDNEQFFGPGTRLTVL.

The chain uses TRBV10-2 and TRBJ1-2; the match to TRBD1 covers 8 bases. The CDR3 has 17 residues. V was pared by 2 bases and J by 5 bases, with 13 bases of the junction left unmatched. Germline CDR1 and CDR2: WSHSY and SAAADI. The CDR3 bases are TGCGCCAGCAGTGAGCCGGAGGTCCGGACAGGGACGTATGGCTACACCTTC. Protein: CASSEPEVRTGTYGYTF.

This clonotype was seen repeatedly, ten times or more. The chain links TRBV20-1 to TRBJ2-1; 12 bases line up with TRBD2. Germline values: CDR1 DFQATT, CDR2 SNEGSKA (reference sequence). V dropped 5 bases and J dropped 9; count of bases not matched to a gene: 11. The CDR3 is made up of 15 amino acids. CDR3 loop: CSARTLTSGRSEQFF. The CDR3 nucleotides are TGCAGTGCTCGAACCCTCACTAGCGGGAGGTCTGAGCAGTTCTTC.

This clonotype was detected many times. This rearrangement joins TRBV20-1 to TRBJ2-2, with 7 nucleotides matching TRBD2. V gave up 3 bases and J gave up 3 bases; unmatched junction bases: 7. Germline loops: CDR1 DFQATT, CDR2 SNEGSKA (reference sequence). The CDR3 length is 15 residues. Here the CDR3 reads CSASPSGMDTGELFF. The CDR3 DNA is TGCAGTGCTAGCCCTAGCGGAATGGACACCGGGGAGCTGTTTTTT.

This clonotype has a count of ten or more. The J gene is TRBJ1-2, the V gene TRBV25-1; D remains unclear. There are 14 residues in the CDR3. V was pared by 4 bases and J by 2 bases, with 11 bases between. Germline loops: CDR1 MGHDK, CDR2 SYGVNS. For the CDR3, the DNA is TGTGCCAGCAGTGGGAAAGCGGCGAACTATGGCTACACCTTC. It translates to CASSGKAANYGYTF.

In this sample, this clonotype turned up many times. As DNA, the CDR3 is TGCGCCAGCAGCTTGGGTCAGGGAGGCACCGGGGAGCTGTTTTTT. Translating it yields CASSLGQGGTGELFF. V gene TRBV5-1 combines with J gene TRBJ2-2, with a possible D match to TRBD2 (6 bases). The germline CDR1 and CDR2 sequences are SGHRS and YFSETQ. The CDR3 runs 15 residues. V lost 0 bases, J lost 4 bases, and 10 bases lay in between. The variable domain in full, with the rest retrieved from reference TRBV5-1 and TRBJ2-2, is KAGVTQTPRYLIKTRGQQVTLSCSPISGHRSVSWYQQTPGQGLQFLFEYFSETQRNKGNFPGRFSGRQFSNSRSEMNVSTLELGDSALYLCASSLGQGGTGELFFGEGSRLTVL.

In its sample, this clonotype was seen many times. The chain links TRBV3-1 to TRBJ1-1; a weak D match, TRBD1 (6 bases). CDR3 length: 16 residues. Germline CDR1 reads LGHDT; CDR2 reads YNNKEL (reference sequence). With 1 base removed from V and 0 bases from J, the gap between germline ends came to 12 bases. Here the CDR3 reads CASSQVLRGMNTEAFF. CDR3 DNA sequence: TGTGCCAGCAGCCAAGTTTTGAGGGGGATGAACACTGAAGCTTTCTTT.

The sample holds many counts of this clonotype. J is TRBJ2-7 and V is TRBV15, with TRBD1 matching 8 bases. CDR1 is LNHNV and CDR2 is YYDKDF in the germline V gene (reference sequence). This CDR3 has 13 amino acids. The V and J ends lost 5 bases and 5 bases, in that order; junction bases with no gene match: 5. CDR3 protein: CATSPDRVDEQYF. CDR3 bases: TGTGCCACCAGCCCGGACAGGGTAGACGAGCAGTACTTC.

In its sample, this clonotype was seen many times. The genes are TRBV7-6 and TRBJ2-7; D unresolved. Germline CDR1 reads SGHVS; CDR2 reads FNYEAQ. The V end was cut by 1 base, the J end by 3 bases, with 10 bases between. CDR3 length: 14 amino acids. The CDR3 nucleotides are TGTGCCAGCAGCTTAGGAAATTTTTTCTACGAGCAGTACTTC. Protein sequence: CASSLGNFFYEQYF.

This clonotype was detected ten times or more. The V and J genes are TRBV20-1 and TRBJ2-3, with 8 bases lining up with TRBD2. Germline CDR1 DFQATT, CDR2 SNEGSKA (reference sequence). Losses at the gene ends were 0 bases for V and 3 bases for J; bases not matched to a gene: 11. This CDR3 spans 17 amino acids. The CDR3 coding sequence is TGCAGTGCTAGAGATCCGCTAGCGGGCCGGGGTACAGATACGCAGTATTTT. Amino acids: CSARDPLAGRGTDTQYF.

In its sample, this clonotype was seen many times. The chain recombines TRBV6-5 with TRBJ2-2; a weak D match, TRBD2 (6 bases). Between the trimmed V and J ends, which lost 4 bases and 3 bases, there was a span of 15 bases. The CDR3 totals 16 residues. Germline CDR1 reads MNHEY; CDR2 reads SVGAGI. The CDR3 nucleotides read TGTGCCAGCAGTTTCGGAGGCGGGATCGACACCGGGGAGCTGTTTTTT. Its translation is CASSFGGGIDTGELFF.

At least ten counts were recorded for this clonotype. This rearrangement joins TRBV20-1 to TRBJ1-5; D gene unclear. Germline V gene sequence: CDR1 DFQATT, CDR2 SNEGSKA (reference sequence). The CDR3 sequence is 13 residues long. The germline V and J ends were trimmed by 6 bases and 3 bases, with 12 bases remaining between them. The CDR3: CSANDIPNQPQHF. In DNA form, the CDR3 reads TGCAGTGCAAATGACATACCCAATCAGCCCCAGCATTTT.

This clonotype was counted at least ten times. This chain joins TRBV11-2 and TRBJ1-1, with D uncertain. In germline, CDR1 is SGHAT, CDR2 FQNNGV. V was cut by 6 bases and J by 3 bases, with 14 bases left in between. This CDR3 comprises 14 residues. Here the CDR3 DNA reads TGTGCCAGCAGAAGAGATTCCAGTGACACTGAAGCTTTCTTT. It yields the protein CASRRDSSDTEAFF.